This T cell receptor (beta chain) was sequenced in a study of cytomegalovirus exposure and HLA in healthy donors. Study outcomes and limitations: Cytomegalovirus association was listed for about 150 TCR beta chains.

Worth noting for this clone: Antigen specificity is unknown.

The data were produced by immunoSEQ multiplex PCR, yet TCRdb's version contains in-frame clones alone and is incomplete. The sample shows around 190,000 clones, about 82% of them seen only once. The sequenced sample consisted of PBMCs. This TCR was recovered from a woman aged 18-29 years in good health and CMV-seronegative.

The CDR3 sequence is CASSVGGDTQYF. CDR3 nucleotide sequence: TGTGCCAGCAGCGTGGGAGGAGATACGCAGTATTTT. This rearrangement joins TRBV6-5 to TRBJ2-3; possible D gene TRBD2, 6 bases. Trimming stripped 6 bases from V and 5 bases from J, with 9 bases between. Germline V CDR1 and CDR2: MNHEY, SVGAGI. The length of the CDR3 is 12 residues.